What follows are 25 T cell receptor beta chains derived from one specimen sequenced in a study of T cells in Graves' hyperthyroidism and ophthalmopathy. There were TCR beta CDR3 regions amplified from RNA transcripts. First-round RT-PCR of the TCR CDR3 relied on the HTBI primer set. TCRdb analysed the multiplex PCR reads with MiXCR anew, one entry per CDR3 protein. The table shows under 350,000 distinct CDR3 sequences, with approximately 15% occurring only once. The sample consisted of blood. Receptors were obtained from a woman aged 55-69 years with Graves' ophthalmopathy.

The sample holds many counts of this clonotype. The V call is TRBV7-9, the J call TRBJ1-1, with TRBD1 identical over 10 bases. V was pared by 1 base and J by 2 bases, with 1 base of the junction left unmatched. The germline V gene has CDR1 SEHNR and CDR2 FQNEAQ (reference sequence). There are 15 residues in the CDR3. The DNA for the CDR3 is TGTGCCAGCAGCTTAGGGACAGGGGGTAACACTGAAGCTTTCTTT. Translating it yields CASSLGTGGNTEAFF.

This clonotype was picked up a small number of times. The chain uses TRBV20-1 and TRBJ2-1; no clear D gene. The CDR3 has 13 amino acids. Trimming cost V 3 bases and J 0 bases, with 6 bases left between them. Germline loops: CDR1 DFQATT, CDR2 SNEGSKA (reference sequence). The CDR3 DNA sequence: TGCAGTGCTAGTACGAGCTCCTACAATGAGCAGTTCTTC. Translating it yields CSASTSSYNEQFF.

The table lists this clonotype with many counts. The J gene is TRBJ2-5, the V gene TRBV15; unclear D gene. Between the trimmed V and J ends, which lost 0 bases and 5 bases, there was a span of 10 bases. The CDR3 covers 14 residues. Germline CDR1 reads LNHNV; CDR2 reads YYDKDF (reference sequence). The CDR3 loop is CATSRDGSFETQYF. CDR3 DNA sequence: TGTGCCACCAGCAGAGATGGGTCATTCGAGACCCAGTACTTC.

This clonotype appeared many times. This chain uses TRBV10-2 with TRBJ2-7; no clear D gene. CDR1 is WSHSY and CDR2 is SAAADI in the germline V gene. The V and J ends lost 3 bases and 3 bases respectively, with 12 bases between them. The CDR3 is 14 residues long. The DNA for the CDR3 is TGCGCCAGCAGTGACAAGGGTAAGGTCTACGAGCAGTACTTC. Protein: CASSDKGKVYEQYF.

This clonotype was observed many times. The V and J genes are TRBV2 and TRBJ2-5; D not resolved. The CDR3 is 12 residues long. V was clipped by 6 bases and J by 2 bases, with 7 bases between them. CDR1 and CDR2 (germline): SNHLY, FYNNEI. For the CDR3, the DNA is TGTGCCAGCAGCGATCGTCAAGAGACCCAGTACTTC. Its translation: CASSDRQETQYF.

The CDR3 sequence is CASRAGYGSYEQYF. In nucleotides, the CDR3 is TGTGCCAGCAGAGCGGGATATGGGTCCTACGAGCAGTACTTC. The rearrangement uses TRBV3-1 and TRBJ2-7; TRBD2 matches at 7 bases. With 6 bases clipped from V and 1 base from J, the junction kept 6 bases outside the gene matches. The CDR3 length is 14 residues. Germline V gives CDR1 LGHDT, CDR2 YNNKEL (reference sequence).

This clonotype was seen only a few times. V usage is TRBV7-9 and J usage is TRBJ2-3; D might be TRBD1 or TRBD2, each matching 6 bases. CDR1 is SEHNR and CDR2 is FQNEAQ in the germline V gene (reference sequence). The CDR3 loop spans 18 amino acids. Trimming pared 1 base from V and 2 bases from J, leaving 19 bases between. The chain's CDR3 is CASSLDGWGRGTTDTQYF. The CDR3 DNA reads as TGTGCCAGCAGCTTAGACGGTTGGGGGCGGGGAACCACAGATACGCAGTATTTT.

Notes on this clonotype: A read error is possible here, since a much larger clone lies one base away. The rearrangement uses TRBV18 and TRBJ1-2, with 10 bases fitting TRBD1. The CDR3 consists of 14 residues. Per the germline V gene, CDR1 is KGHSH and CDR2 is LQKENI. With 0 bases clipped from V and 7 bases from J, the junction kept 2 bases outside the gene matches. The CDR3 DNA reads TGTGCCAGCTCACCACCGGGACAGGGGCCTGGCTACACCTTC. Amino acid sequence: CASSPPGQGPGYTF.

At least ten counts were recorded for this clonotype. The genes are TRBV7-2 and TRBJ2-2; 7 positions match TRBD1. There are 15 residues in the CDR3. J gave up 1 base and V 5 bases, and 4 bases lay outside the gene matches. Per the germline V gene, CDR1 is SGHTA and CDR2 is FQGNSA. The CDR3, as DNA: TGTGCCAGCAGCGGACGACAGGGGAACACCGGGGAGCTGTTTTTT. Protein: CASSGRQGNTGELFF. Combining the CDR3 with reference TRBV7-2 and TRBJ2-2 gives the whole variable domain GAGVSQSPSNKVTEKGKDVELRCDPISGHTALYWYRQSLGQGLEFLIYFQGNSAPDKSGLPSDRFSAERTGGSVSTLTIQRTQQEDSAVYLCASSGRQGNTGELFFGEGSRLTVL.

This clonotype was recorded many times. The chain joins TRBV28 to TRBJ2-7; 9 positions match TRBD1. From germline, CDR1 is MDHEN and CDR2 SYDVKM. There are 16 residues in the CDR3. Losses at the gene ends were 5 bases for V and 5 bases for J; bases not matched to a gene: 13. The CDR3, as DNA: TGTGCCAGCAGTCCTCCACGACCGGGACAGGGCGACGAGCAGTACTTC. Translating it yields CASSPPRPGQGDEQYF.

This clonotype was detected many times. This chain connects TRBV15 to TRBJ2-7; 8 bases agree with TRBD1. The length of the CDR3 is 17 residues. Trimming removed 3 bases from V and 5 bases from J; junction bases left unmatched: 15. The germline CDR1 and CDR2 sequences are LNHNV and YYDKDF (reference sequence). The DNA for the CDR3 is TGTGCCACCAGCAGCGGGATTGGGCAGGGGGCGATCCACGAGCAGTACTTC. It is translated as CATSSGIGQGAIHEQYF.

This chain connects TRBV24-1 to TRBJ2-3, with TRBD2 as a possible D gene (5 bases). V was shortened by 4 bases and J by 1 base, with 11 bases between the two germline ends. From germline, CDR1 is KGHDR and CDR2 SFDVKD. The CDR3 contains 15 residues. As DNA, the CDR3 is TGTGCCACCAGTGAGGCCTCGGAGGGCACAGATACGCAGTATTTT. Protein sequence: CATSEASEGTDTQYF.

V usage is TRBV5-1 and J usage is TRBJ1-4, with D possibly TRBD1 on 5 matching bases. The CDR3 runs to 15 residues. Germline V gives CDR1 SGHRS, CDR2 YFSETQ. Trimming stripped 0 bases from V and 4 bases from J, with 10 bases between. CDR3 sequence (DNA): TGCGCCAGCAGCTTGGATACGGGGCTTAATGAAAAACTGTTTTTT. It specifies CASSLDTGLNEKLFF.

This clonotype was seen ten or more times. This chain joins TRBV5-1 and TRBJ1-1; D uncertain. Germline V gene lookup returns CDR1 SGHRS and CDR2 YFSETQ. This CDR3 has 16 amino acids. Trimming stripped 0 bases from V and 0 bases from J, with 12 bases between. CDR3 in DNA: TGCGCCAGCAGCTTGGCCGGGCATGTCTTGAACACTGAAGCTTTCTTT. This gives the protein CASSLAGHVLNTEAFF.

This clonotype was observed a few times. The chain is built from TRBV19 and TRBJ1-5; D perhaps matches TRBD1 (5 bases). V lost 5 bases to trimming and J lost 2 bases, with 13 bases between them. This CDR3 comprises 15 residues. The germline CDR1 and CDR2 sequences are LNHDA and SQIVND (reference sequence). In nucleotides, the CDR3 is TGTGCCAGTAGTCGGGGGAGAGGTGGCAATCAGCCCCAGCATTTT. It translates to CASSRGRGGNQPQHF. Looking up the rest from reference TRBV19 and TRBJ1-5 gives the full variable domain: DGGITQSPKYLFRKEGQNVTLSCEQNLNHDAMYWYRQDPGQGLRLIYYSQIVNDFQKGDIAEGYSVSREKKESFPLTVTSAQKNPTAFYLCASSRGRGGNQPQHFGDGTRLSIL.

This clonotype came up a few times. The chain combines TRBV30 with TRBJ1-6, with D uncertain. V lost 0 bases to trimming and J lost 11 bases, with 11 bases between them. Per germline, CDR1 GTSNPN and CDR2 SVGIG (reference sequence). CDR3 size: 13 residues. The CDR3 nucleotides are TGTGCCTGGAGTGTACGTGGGGAGGCACCCCTCCACTTT. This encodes CAWSVRGEAPLHF.

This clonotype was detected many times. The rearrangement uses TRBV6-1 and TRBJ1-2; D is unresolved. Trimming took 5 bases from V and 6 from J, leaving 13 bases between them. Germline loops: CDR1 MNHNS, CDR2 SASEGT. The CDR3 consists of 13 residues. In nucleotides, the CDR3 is TGTGCCAGCAGTTATCTAGGCGGAGATGGCTACACCTTC. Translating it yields CASSYLGGDGYTF.

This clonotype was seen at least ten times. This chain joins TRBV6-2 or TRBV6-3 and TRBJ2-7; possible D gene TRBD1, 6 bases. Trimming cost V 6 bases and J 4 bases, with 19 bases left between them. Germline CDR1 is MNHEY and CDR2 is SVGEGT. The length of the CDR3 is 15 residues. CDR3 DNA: TGTGCCAGCAGCCCCGGACAGTTCCCTCGATACGAGCAGTACTTC. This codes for CASSPGQFPRYEQYF.

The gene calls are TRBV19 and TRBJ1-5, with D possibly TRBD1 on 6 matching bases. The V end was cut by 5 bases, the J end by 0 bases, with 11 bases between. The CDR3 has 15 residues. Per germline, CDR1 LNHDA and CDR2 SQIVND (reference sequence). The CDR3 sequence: CASSGGAYSNQPQHF. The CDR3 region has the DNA TGTGCCAGTAGTGGGGGGGCCTATAGCAATCAGCCCCAGCATTTT.

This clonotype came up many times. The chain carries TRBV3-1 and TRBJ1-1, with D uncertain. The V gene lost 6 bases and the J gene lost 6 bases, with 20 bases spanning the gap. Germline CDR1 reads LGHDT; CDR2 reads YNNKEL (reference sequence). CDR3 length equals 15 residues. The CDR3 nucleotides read TGTGCCAGCAGATCTCGCTTGGCCGAGAGAGCTGAAGCTTTCTTT. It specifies CASRSRLAERAEAFF.

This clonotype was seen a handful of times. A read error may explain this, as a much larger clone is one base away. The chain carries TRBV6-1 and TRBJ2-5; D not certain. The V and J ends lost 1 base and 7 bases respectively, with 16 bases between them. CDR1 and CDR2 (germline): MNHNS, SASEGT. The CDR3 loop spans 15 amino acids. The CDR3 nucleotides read TGTGCCAGCAGTGAAGGACCGACTCTGGCGTGGACCCAGTACTTC. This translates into CASSEGPTLAWTQYF.

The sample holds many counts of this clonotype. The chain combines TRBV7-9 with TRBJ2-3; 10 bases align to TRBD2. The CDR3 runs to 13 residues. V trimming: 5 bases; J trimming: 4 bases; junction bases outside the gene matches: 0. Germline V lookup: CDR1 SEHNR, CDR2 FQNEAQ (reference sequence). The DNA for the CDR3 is TGTGCCAGCAGCACTAGCGGGGCAGATACGCAGTATTTT. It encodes CASSTSGADTQYF. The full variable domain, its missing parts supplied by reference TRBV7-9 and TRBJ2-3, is DTGVSQNPRHKITKRGQNVTFRCDPISEHNRLYWYRQTLGQGPEFLTYFQNEAQLEKSRLLSDRFSAERPKGSFSTLEIQRTEQGDSAMYLCASSTSGADTQYFGPGTRLTVL.

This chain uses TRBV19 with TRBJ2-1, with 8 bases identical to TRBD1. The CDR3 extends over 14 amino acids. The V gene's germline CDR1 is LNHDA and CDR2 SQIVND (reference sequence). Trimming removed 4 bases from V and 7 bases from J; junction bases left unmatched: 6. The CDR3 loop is CASSTRTGLNEQFF. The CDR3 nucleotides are TGTGCCAGTAGTACCAGGACAGGGTTGAATGAGCAGTTCTTC.

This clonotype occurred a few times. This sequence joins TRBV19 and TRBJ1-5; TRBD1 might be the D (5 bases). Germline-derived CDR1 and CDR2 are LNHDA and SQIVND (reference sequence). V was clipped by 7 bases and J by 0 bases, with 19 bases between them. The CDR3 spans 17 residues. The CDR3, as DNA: TGTGCCAGTACCCGGGTCGGTAGTAGGGGTAGCAATCAGCCCCAGCATTTT. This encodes CASTRVGSRGSNQPQHF.

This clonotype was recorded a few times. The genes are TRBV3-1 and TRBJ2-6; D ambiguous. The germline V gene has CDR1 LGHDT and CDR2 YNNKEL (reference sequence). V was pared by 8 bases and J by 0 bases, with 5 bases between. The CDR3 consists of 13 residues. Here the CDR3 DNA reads TGTGCCAGCCTAAGCTCTGGGGCCAACGTCCTGACTTTC. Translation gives CASLSSGANVLTF.